This is a list of T cell receptor beta chains from one sample in a study of CD8 T cells in Susac syndrome. TCRdb called the immunoSEQ multiplex PCR reads again in MiXCR, with one record for every CDR3 protein. Here the sample spans 120,000 to 150,000 distinct CDR3 sequences, 95% being singletons. Sequenced input: CD4+ T cells from PBMCs. The source is a human donor with Susac syndrome. The CDR3 runs from the conserved cysteine through the conserved F or W. The order of the fields is D gene, J gene, clone size, V gene, CDR3 protein, CDR3 DNA. D genes are given only for firm matches. Expanded clones get a size class; other rows say once, few or many, or leave the size out.

D: NA; J: TRBJ2-1; size: NA; V: TRBV4-1; CDR3: CASSQFQAGTNEQFF; DNA: TGCGCCAGCAGCCAATTCCAGGCTGGTACCAATGAGCAGTTCTTC
D: TRBD2; J: TRBJ2-2; size: NA; V: TRBV28; CDR3: CASSLGLAVNTGELFF; DNA: TGTGCCAGCAGCCTGGGACTAGCGGTGAACACCGGGGAGCTGTTTTTT
D: NA; J: TRBJ2-7; size: NA; V: TRBV4-1; CDR3: CASSQVDMGSSYEQYF; DNA: TGCGCCAGCAGCCAAGTTGACATGGGCAGCTCCTACGAGCAGTACTTC
D: TRBD2; J: TRBJ2-3; size: NA; V: TRBV2; CDR3: CASSSSGLAGSPDTQYF; DNA: TGTGCCAGCAGTTCATCGGGACTAGCGGGTTCCCCCGATACGCAGTATTTT
D: NA; J: TRBJ1-4; size: NA; V: TRBV2; CDR3: CASGQNNEKLFF; DNA: TGTGCCAGCGGACAGAATAATGAAAAACTGTTTTTT
D: TRBD1; J: TRBJ2-1; size: NA; V: TRBV5-4; CDR3: CASSPRDRENEQFF; DNA: TGTGCCAGCAGCCCACGGGACAGGGAAAATGAGCAGTTCTTC
D: NA; J: TRBJ1-1; size: NA; V: TRBV20-1; CDR3: CSARSGTEAFF; DNA: TGCAGTGCTAGATCGGGTACTGAAGCTTTCTTT
D: NA; J: TRBJ1-5; size: once; V: TRBV14; CDR3: CASSQAQGGKPQHF; DNA: TGTGCCAGCAGCCAAGCACAGGGAGGAAAGCCCCAGCATTTT
D: NA; J: TRBJ2-7; size: once; V: TRBV19; CDR3: CASSDGRESYEQYF; DNA: TGTGCCAGTAGTGATGGCAGGGAGTCCTACGAGCAGTACTTC
D: NA; J: TRBJ2-7; size: NA; V: TRBV20-1; CDR3: CSARGWERSYEQYF; DNA: TGCAGTGCTAGAGGATGGGAGCGGTCCTACGAGCAGTACTTC
D: TRBD2; J: TRBJ2-7; size: NA; V: TRBV5-1; CDR3: CASSSDSELGGEQYF; DNA: TGCGCCAGCAGTTCGGACTCCGAGCTGGGGGGGGAGCAGTACTTC
D: NA; J: TRBJ1-1; size: NA; V: TRBV12-3/TRBV12-4; CDR3: CASSRDQGNTEAFF; DNA: TGTGCCAGCAGCCGGGACCAGGGAAACACTGAAGCTTTCTTT
D: TRBD1; J: TRBJ1-1; size: NA; V: TRBV29-1; CDR3: CSVERQGGTEAFF; DNA: TGCAGCGTTGAAAGACAGGGAGGAACTGAAGCTTTCTTT
D: TRBD1; J: TRBJ1-5; size: NA; V: TRBV28; CDR3: CASSYTGGGNQPQHF; DNA: TGTGCCAGCAGTTACACAGGGGGCGGCAATCAGCCCCAGCATTTT
D: NA; J: TRBJ1-1; size: few; V: TRBV2; CDR3: CASSHGTVNTEAFF; DNA: TGTGCCAGCAGTCATGGGACGGTGAACACTGAAGCTTTCTTT
D: NA; J: TRBJ1-2; size: NA; V: TRBV2; CDR3: CASSEGTVYGYTF; DNA: TGTGCCAGCAGTGAAGGGACCGTCTATGGCTACACCTTC
D: NA; J: TRBJ2-1; size: NA; V: TRBV29-1; CDR3: CSVEGKVSGQFF; DNA: TGCAGCGTTGAAGGAAAGGTTAGCGGGCAGTTCTTC
D: NA; J: TRBJ1-2; size: NA; V: TRBV7-8; CDR3: CASSSLSYGYTF; DNA: TGTGCCAGCAGCTCCCTTAGCTATGGCTACACCTTC
D: NA; J: TRBJ2-5; size: NA; V: TRBV9; CDR3: CASSAMSGQETQYF; DNA: TGTGCCAGCAGCGCCATGTCGGGGCAAGAGACCCAGTACTTC
D: NA; J: TRBJ1-1; size: NA; V: TRBV6-5; CDR3: CASSYSYTGSVTEAFF; DNA: TGTGCCAGCAGTTACTCTTACACAGGCTCAGTCACTGAAGCTTTTTTT
D: TRBD1; J: TRBJ1-5; size: NA; V: TRBV18; CDR3: CASRQGAGNQPQHF; DNA: TGTGCCAGCAGACAGGGGGCAGGCAATCAGCCCCAGCATTTT
D: NA; J: TRBJ2-7; size: NA; V: TRBV20-1; CDR3: CSASRGVREQYF; DNA: TGCAGTGCTAGTCGTGGCGTCCGGGAGCAGTACTTC
D: NA; J: TRBJ1-2; size: once; V: TRBV29-1; CDR3: CSATRGGTNYGYTF; DNA: TGCAGCGCTACCAGAGGGGGAACTAACTATGGCTACACCTTC
D: TRBD2; J: TRBJ2-2; size: NA; V: TRBV19; CDR3: CASSKSLAGYTGELFF; DNA: TGTGCCAGTAGTAAAAGCCTAGCGGGATACACCGGGGAGCTGTTTTTT
D: NA; J: TRBJ2-7; size: NA; V: TRBV4-1; CDR3: CASSQDGLGAYEQYF; DNA: TGCGCCAGCAGCCAAGATGGCCTAGGTGCCTACGAGCAGTACTTC
D: TRBD1; J: TRBJ2-4; size: NA; V: TRBV18; CDR3: CASSHGTGNIQYF; DNA: TGTGCCAGCTCACATGGGACAGGGAACATTCAGTACTTC